The clone carrying this T cell receptor (beta chain) was detected only a few times. The antigen is unknown. This sample stems from a study of cytomegalovirus exposure and HLA in healthy donors. Vbeta (60) and Jbeta (13) primers were used in the PCR. The protocol was immunoSEQ multiplex PCR, while the TCRdb copy is restricted to in-frame clones and leaves out a portion. This repertoire shows more than 100,000 clones, about 10% found once; its top ten account for roughly 7%. Findings of the study overall: Reported results showed that the classifier diagnosed cytomegalovirus status with high specificity and sensitivity.

Sequences were obtained from PBMCs. The clonotype was recovered from a woman aged 40 to 55 in good health and CMV-seropositive.

The CDR3 here is CASSLGISTDTQYF. The DNA for the CDR3 is TGTGCCAGCAGCTTAGGCATTAGCACAGATACGCAGTATTTT. The chain has TRBV13 and TRBJ2-3; unclear D gene. The CDR3 runs to 14 residues. Germline V gene lookup returns CDR1 PRHDT and CDR2 FYEKMQ (reference sequence). Trimming removed 0 bases from V and 0 bases from J, with 4 bases in between.